This note documents a single T cell receptor (beta chain) sequence. This clone was seen only a few times. The clone's antigen remains unknown. No much larger clone exists at a distance of one base, and base qualities are not known. The sample holds other DNA sequences that translate to the same CDR3. The cohort consisted of some 730 healthy bone marrow donors. All cohort members were sampled while nominally healthy, although unrecorded immune exposures were likely present. The donor was CMV seropositive and belonged to the group of around 300 seropositive cohort members. Each donor provided a peripheral blood sample, and peripheral blood mononuclear cells were used for TCR beta sequencing. The Qiagen DNeasy Blood Extraction Kit was used to extract genomic DNA from the blood cell samples. This sample was taken from a study of cytomegalovirus exposure and HLA in healthy donors (dated by TCRdb to about 2017). With regard to the full study: According to an earlier analysis of 587 of the donors, some 180 million T cells yielded some 120 million unique TCR beta sequences and approximately 300 Gb of sequence data. Roughly 300 gigabases of sequencing data and 80 million or so unique TCR sequences were included in an early release covering 550 to 800 HLA-typed donors. Of the roughly 390 genotyped donors, 81% were placed in the genetic ancestry cluster associated with self-reported Caucasian donors. The study aimed to test whether signatures of past pathogen exposure could be identified by cataloging public T cell receptors. The study profiled the T cell repertoires of 500 to 800 subjects by immunosequencing and related them to cytomegalovirus serostatus. Besides the first cohort of hundreds of subjects, a separate validation cohort made up of 120 different subjects was used. To predict cytomegalovirus infection status, the study brought together high-throughput TCR immunosequencing, statistical association of individual TCRs with disease status, and machine learning. A later analysis re-examined previously published TCR beta repertoires from more than 650 donors and added high-resolution HLA genotyping to investigate patterns of TCR occurrence. In the later analysis, no new phenotypic data were used to find candidate immune exposures; instead, reliance was placed on TCR beta sequences and their occurrence across donors. An earlier analysis of fewer than 750 of the donors used high-throughput TCR beta sequencing to judge whether each TCR beta V gene segment behaved as functional or pseudogenic. Donor age, sex, ethnicity and CMV serostatus were compiled alongside the repertoire data. A later genetic analysis used genome-wide SNP genotypes for about 65% of the roughly 670 donors, treating that subset as a discovery cohort. Every repertoire in the discovery cohort had been generated on one and the same sequencing platform. Class I and class II HLA loci were covered by the typing at four-digit resolution. The number of typed donors differed by locus: about 620-630 for A, B, C, DRB1 and DQB1; 522 for DQA1; some 610 for DPA1; and 400 to 480 for DPB1. A handful of DR-DQ haplotypes were handled as single units for association and clustering because linkage in the cohort was strong. Among some 400 genotyped donors of the cohort, an average of around 250,000 unique TCR beta nucleotide sequences was sequenced per donor, of which approximately 19% were non-productive.

Library preparation employed the immunoSEQ multiplex PCR assay. The multiplex PCR relied on a mix of 60 forward primers for TCR Vbeta segments and 13 reverse primers for TCR Jbeta segments. The CDR3 region of rearranged TCR beta genes was amplified from genomic DNA with a multiplex PCR assay. On the Illumina HiSeq System, the amplified TCR beta libraries were sequenced as 87-base-pair reads. The original pipeline was this. A later analysis tallied 70 million to 100 million unique TCR beta chains across the approximately 670 repertoires, and around 10 million of those chains were shared by two or more donors. Raw reads were error-corrected and collapsed into unique sequences with a nearest-neighbor algorithm that merged closely related sequences to remove PCR and sequencing errors. To assign V, D and J gene segments, CDR3 sequences were aligned to IMGT reference sequences. For a sequence to be retained, a match of at least six nucleotides was required to both a V gene segment and a J gene segment. Rearrangements were called productive when the CDR3 lacked stop codons and stayed in frame with V and J; all others were non-productive. Following IMGT convention, CDR3 was defined as the stretch from the second conserved V-encoded cysteine up to the conserved J-encoded phenylalanine. Sequences without an unambiguous match to a single V gene segment were excluded from the earlier analysis of approximately 560 of the donors. In an earlier analysis of about 590 of the donors, a V segment was called functional when productive rearrangements were above 56.7%, and segregating when the standard deviation between donors exceeded 5%. A statistical classification framework was built to diagnose cytomegalovirus status from the catalog of TCR beta chain sequences. V and J gene assignment, in a later analysis, came from comparing TCR nucleotide sequences with IMGT/GENE-DB human TR gene sequences. The TCRdist pipeline was used in a later analysis to assign CDR3 sequences and most-parsimonious VDJ recombination scenarios. In a later analysis, every TCR beta chain was defined by the combination of its CDR3 amino acid sequence and its V-gene family, and reads without a unique V-gene family were dropped. To address suspected cross-contamination and a sequencing artifact, a later analysis removed 592 highly shared, low-generation-probability nucleotide sequences. In a later analysis, a clonal expansion index was calculated for each public chain from normalized within-repertoire ranks of inferred template counts. In a later analysis, generation probabilities were computed using a VDJ recombination model fitted to out-of-frame rearrangements, and the results were checked against IGoR. In a later analysis, TCR-TCR, TCR-HLA and TCR-CMV co-occurrence was scored with hypergeometric tests, and a repertoire-size bias correction was applied to TCR pairs. A later analysis estimated false discovery rates by permuting HLA or CMV assignments 20 times. In a later analysis, co-occurring TCRs were grouped using DBSCAN, with TCRdist sequence similarity added in when clustering inside HLA-allele-positive subsets. Co-occurrence clustering excluded repertoires with fewer than 30,000 or more than 120,000 public chains, plus five with anomalous nucleotide sharing. In TCRdb, the immuneACCESS table is reduced to in-frame sequences with V and J assigned. These tables do not hold every clone; where another copy was compared, an unresolved V gene accounts for under half, and the others remain unexplained. V and J calls and clone size are copied from that table; D and trimming were computed from the DNA. This sample lists about 130,000 clones; under 20% were detected once. The leading ten clones occupy 2.9% of the sample.

V lost 4 bases and J lost 10 bases, and the count of bases not matched to a germline gene is 10. Its CDR3 holds 14 amino acids, cysteine through phenylalanine. Only CDR3 DNA remains: 42 bases, in frame from the first base. The germline V gene supplies CDR1 MNHEY and CDR2 SVGAGI. Overall study results and their limits: In a later analysis, several top co-occurrence clusters were reported to appear linked to parvovirus B19, influenza, CMV and Epstein-Barr virus. While some public TCRs were present in many individuals, most TCR sequences turned up only very rarely across donors. Strong co-occurrence of HLA alleles, especially DR and DQ, made assigning TCR associations to individual alleles difficult. It was suggested by the authors that the approach could potentially be generalized to other disease states and immunological phenotypes. A later analysis found that HLA-associated TCR beta chains were more clonally expanded and had lower generation probabilities than equally common non-associated chains. This cohort had only TCR beta chains sequenced, and the lack of alpha or paired-chain data limited which features could be detected. In an earlier analysis of some 550 of the donors, most TCR beta V segments were observed in productive rearrangements about 87% or about 30% of the time, broadly matching IMGT annotations. Over 15 rarely observed V segments, including chromosome 9 orphons, were excluded from the earlier analysis of several hundred of the donors because counts were too low. A later analysis found that TCR association rates varied across HLA loci, with DRB1 alleles showing the most associated TCRs and HLA-C alleles the fewest. A further reported finding was that TCR beta sequences accurately predicted the HLA-A and HLA-B alleles for most subjects in the first cohort. A later analysis found that most CMV-associated TCR beta chains appeared HLA-restricted, with HLA associations seemingly driven largely by CMV exposure. Three of the identified cytomegalovirus-associated TCR beta chains were confirmed in vitro to be specific for cytomegalovirus antigens. Because HLA typing was missing for some donors at each locus, association tests included only the typed subset. Roughly uniform sequencing depth across donors was assumed in presence/absence analyses, although this assumption may not hold. According to a later genetic analysis, donors in an Asian-associated ancestry cluster had fewer N-insertions in productive TCRs than the approximately 610-donor mean. In a later analysis, some 17,000 TCR beta sequences were associated with specific HLA alleles at a false discovery rate of 0.05. CMV serostatus was the only immune exposure information available for the cohort. The sequencing pipeline was judged likely to have produced a cluster of highly shared sequence variants as a technical artifact. Because the 87-base-pair reads could not distinguish some IMGT-functional V segments, including TRBV6-2 and TRBV6-3, those segments were excluded. In a later genetic analysis, a missense DCLRE1C variant was associated with V-gene and J-gene trimming of TCR beta chains, and the association was replicated in an independent cohort. Correlated functional status among segregating V segments might be attributable to linkage disequilibrium, but an unknown experimental factor could not be ruled out. In the study, approximately 160 TCR beta chains were listed as associated with cytomegalovirus. In both the original and validation cohorts, the classifier was reported to diagnose cytomegalovirus status with high specificity and sensitivity.

The sequenced sample consisted of PBMCs. The rearranged segments are TRBV6-5 and TRBJ1-1; the junction holds 9 bases that match TRBD1. This TCR derives from a female donor in good health and CMV-seropositive. The DNA sequence is given as TGTGCCAGCAGTTGGACAGACAGGGGGAACGGAGCTTTCTTT. This encodes CASSWTDRGNGAFF.